This is a list of T cell receptor beta chains from one sample in a study of T cell repertoires in cytomegalovirus infection. MiXCR, applied by TCRdb to the reads, yields one record per CDR3 protein. This sample has 680,000 or so distinct CDR3 sequences; less than 40% occur once, and the top ten carry about 2.8%. Material: PBMCs. Receptor source: a human donor in good health (CMV status not recorded). Some clones in this sample may be carry-over from other donors' samples. Each CDR3 is given with its conserved first and last residue. The D gene is left open where the match is weak. Size is stated for part of the rows, as once, few or many counts, or as a class when the clone is expanded.

>TRBJ1-6|many|TRBD1|TRBV12-3/TRBV12-4
CASSSGTDSPLHF
TGTGCCAGCAGTTCCGGGACAGATTCACCCCTCCACTTT
>TRBJ2-3|few|TRBD2|TRBV27
CASSYGAGGSTDTQYF
TGTGCCAGCAGTTACGGAGCGGGAGGGAGCACAGATACGCAGTATTTT
>TRBJ2-5|few|TRBD2|TRBV20-1
CSATKLLAGDGETQYF
TGCAGTGCTACTAAACTACTAGCGGGAGACGGGGAGACCCAGTACTTC
>TRBJ1-2|few|-|TRBV12-3/TRBV12-4
CASSPNPVYGYTF
TGTGCCAGCAGTCCCAACCCCGTTTATGGCTACACCTTC
>TRBJ2-7|few|-|TRBV28
CASSLMGGDYEQYF
TGTGCCAGCAGTTTGATGGGCGGCGACTACGAGCAGTACTTC
>TRBJ1-2|many|-|TRBV7-2
CASSLLPRNYGYTF
TGTGCCAGCAGCTTATTGCCGCGAAACTATGGCTACACCTTC
>TRBJ2-2|-|-|TRBV19
CASSRGHYTGELFF
TGTGCCAGTAGTAGGGGACATTACACCGGGGAGCTGTTTTTT
>TRBJ1-6|few|-|TRBV27
CASSSRGSINSPLHF
TGTGCCAGCAGTTCCCGCGGCAGTATCAATTCACCCCTCCACTTT
>TRBJ1-2|-|-|TRBV24-1
CATSDFVRNYGYTF
TGTGCCACCAGTGATTTCGTCAGGAACTATGGCTACACCTTC
>TRBJ1-5|-|-|TRBV19
CASSFTGITSNQPQHF
TGTGCCAGTAGTTTTACAGGGATTACGAGCAATCAGCCCCAGCATTTT
>TRBJ2-1|-|-|TRBV20-1
CSARDPAGVYNEQFF
TGCAGTGCTAGAGATCCAGCGGGCGTTTACAATGAGCAGTTCTTC
>TRBJ2-5|-|TRBD1|TRBV7-3
CASSLRWDRGAQETQYF
TGTGCCAGCAGCTTAAGGTGGGACAGGGGGGCGCAAGAGACCCAGTACTTC
>TRBJ2-4|few|-|TRBV5-4
CASSLGTGAVYF
TGTGCCAGCAGCTTGGGTACGGGTGCCGTGTACTTC
>TRBJ1-1|once|-|TRBV5-1
CASRFEAGLINTEAFF
TGCGCCAGCCGCTTTGAGGCCGGGCTGATAAACACTGAAGCTTTCTTT
>TRBJ1-4|many|-|TRBV7-2
CASSLGGGTNEKLFF
TGTGCCAGCAGCTTAGGTGGGGGTACTAATGAAAAACTGTTTTTT
>TRBJ2-3|-|TRBD2|TRBV19
CASSIVASGRGTDTQYF
TGTGCCAGTAGTATAGTCGCTAGCGGGAGGGGAACAGATACGCAGTATTTT
>TRBJ2-3|-|-|TRBV20-1
CSARGGTAQYF
TGCAGTGCTAGAGGGGGAACCGCGCAGTATTTT
>TRBJ2-2|few|-|TRBV10-3
CAISEWGGQGTGELFF
TGTGCCATCAGTGAGTGGGGGGGGCAAGGCACCGGGGAGCTGTTTTTT
>TRBJ2-7|few|-|TRBV5-1
CASSPATASYEQYF
TGCGCCAGCAGCCCGGCGACAGCCTCCTACGAGCAGTACTTC
>TRBJ2-1|once|TRBD1|TRBV29-1
CSFPGGYNEQFF
TGCAGCTTTCCAGGGGGCTACAATGAGCAGTTCTTC
>TRBJ1-5|many|TRBD1|TRBV28
CASSLGTASNQPQHF
TGTGCCAGCAGCTTAGGGACAGCTAGCAATCAGCCCCAGCATTTT
>TRBJ2-1|-|TRBD2|TRBV7-9
CASSLMTSRLYNEQFF
TGTGCCAGCAGCTTAATGACTAGCAGATTATACAATGAGCAGTTCTTC
>TRBJ1-3|few|-|TRBV19
CASHYRNSGNTIYF
TGTGCCAGCCACTACAGGAATTCTGGAAACACCATATATTTT
>TRBJ1-1|-|TRBD1|TRBV6-2/TRBV6-3
CASSWLDRVNTEAFF
TGTGCCAGCAGTTGGCTCGACAGGGTGAACACTGAAGCTTTCTTT
>TRBJ2-7|-|TRBD2|TRBV7-2
CASSLGEGQVYEQYF
TGTGCCAGCAGCTTAGGGGAGGGGCAGGTCTACGAGCAGTACTTC
>TRBJ2-7|many|TRBD2|TRBV7-8
CASSLVRSGSYEQYF
TGTGCCAGCAGCTTAGTTCGGAGCGGGAGTTACGAGCAGTACTTC
>TRBJ2-2|once|TRBD2|TRBV7-6
CAISYGTRSTGELFF
TGTGCCATCAGCTATGGGACTAGGTCCACCGGGGAGCTGTTTTTT
>TRBJ2-5|-|TRBD1|TRBV7-3
CASSLTVDRAAPQYF
TGTGCCAGCAGCTTAACGGTGGACAGGGCCGCGCCCCAGTACTTC
>TRBJ1-2|-|TRBD1|TRBV19
CASSTSDLTGRYGYTF
TGTGCCAGTAGTACCTCAGACTTGACAGGGAGATATGGCTACACCTTC
>TRBJ2-1|-|-|TRBV24-1
CATSDPRTGKNEQFF
TGTGCCACCAGTGATCCCCGGACGGGAAAGAATGAGCAGTTCTTC
>TRBJ1-5|-|-|TRBV2
CASRLGGSGNQPQHF
TGTGCCAGCAGGCTGGGGGGTAGCGGCAATCAGCCCCAGCATTTT
>TRBJ2-1|-|-|TRBV12-3/TRBV12-4
CASKTGTSYNEQFF
TGTGCCAGCAAAACGGGGACTTCATACAATGAGCAGTTCTTC
>TRBJ1-3|-|-|TRBV7-9
CASSFYAGTGFSGNTIYF
TGTGCCAGCAGCTTCTACGCCGGGACCGGGTTCTCTGGAAACACCATATATTTT
>TRBJ1-5|few|-|TRBV27
CASSPSRSSNQPQHF
TGTGCCAGCAGTCCGTCTAGATCGAGCAATCAGCCCCAGCATTTT
>TRBJ2-3|many|-|TRBV7-9
CASNVERGTDTQYF
TGTGCCAGCAACGTGGAGAGGGGCACAGATACGCAGTATTTT
>TRBJ2-7|few|TRBD1|TRBV4-1
CASSQGTGPTYEQYF
TGCGCCAGCAGCCAAGGGACAGGGCCGACCTACGAGCAGTACTTC
>TRBJ2-3|-|-|TRBV29-1
CSARVTDTQYF
TGCAGCGCTCGTGTTACAGATACGCAGTATTTT
>TRBJ1-4|-|TRBD1|TRBV19
CASSPGGAPNEKLFF
TGTGCCAGTAGTCCAGGGGGCGCGCCTAATGAAAAACTGTTTTTT
>TRBJ2-1|-|TRBD2|TRBV7-6
CASSSTRKGLAGAHEQFF
TGTGCCAGCAGCTCAACTCGAAAGGGACTAGCGGGAGCCCATGAGCAGTTCTTC
>TRBJ2-1|many|-|TRBV7-2
CASSRYNEQFF
TGTGCCAGCAGTAGGTACAATGAGCAGTTCTTC
>TRBJ1-6|many|TRBD1|TRBV7-3
CASSLQGANSPLHF
TGTGCCAGCAGCTTACAGGGGGCTAATTCACCCCTCCACTTT